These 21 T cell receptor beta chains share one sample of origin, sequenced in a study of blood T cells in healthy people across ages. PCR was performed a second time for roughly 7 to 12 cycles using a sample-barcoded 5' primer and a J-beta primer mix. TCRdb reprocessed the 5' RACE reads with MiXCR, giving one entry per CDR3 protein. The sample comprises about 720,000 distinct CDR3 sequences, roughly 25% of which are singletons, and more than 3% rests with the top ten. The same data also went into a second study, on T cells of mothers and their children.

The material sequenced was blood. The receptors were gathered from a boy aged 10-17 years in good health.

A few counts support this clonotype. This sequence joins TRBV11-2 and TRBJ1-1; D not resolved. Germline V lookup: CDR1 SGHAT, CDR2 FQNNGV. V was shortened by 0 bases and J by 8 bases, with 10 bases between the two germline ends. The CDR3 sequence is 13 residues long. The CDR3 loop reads CASSLDFSSEAFF. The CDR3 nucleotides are TGTGCCAGCAGCTTAGACTTTTCCTCCGAAGCTTTCTTT.

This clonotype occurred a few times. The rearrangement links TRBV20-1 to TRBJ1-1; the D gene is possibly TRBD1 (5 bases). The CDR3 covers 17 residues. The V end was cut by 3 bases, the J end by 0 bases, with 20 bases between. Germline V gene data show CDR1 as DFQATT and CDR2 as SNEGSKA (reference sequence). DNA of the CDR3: TGCAGTGCTAGTCCCCAGGGCTTTTACATAATGAACACTGAAGCTTTCTTT. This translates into CSASPQGFYIMNTEAFF.

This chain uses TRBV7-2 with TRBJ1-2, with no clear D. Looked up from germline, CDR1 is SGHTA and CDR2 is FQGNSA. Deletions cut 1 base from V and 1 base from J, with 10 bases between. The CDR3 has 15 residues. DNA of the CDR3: TGTGCCAGCAGCTTAGGAGTACACTTTAACTATGGCTACACCTTC. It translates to CASSLGVHFNYGYTF.

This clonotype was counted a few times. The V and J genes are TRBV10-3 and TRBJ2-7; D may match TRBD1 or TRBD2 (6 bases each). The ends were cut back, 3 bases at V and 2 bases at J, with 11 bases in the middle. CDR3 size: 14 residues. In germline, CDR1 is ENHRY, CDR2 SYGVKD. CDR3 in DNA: TGTGCCATCAGTGACGGGGGCCTTCCCTACGAGCAGTACTTC. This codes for CAISDGGLPYEQYF.

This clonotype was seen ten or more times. CDR3 residues: CASSGTGGQETQYF. The CDR3 DNA reads TGTGCCAGCAGCGGGACAGGGGGCCAAGAGACCCAGTACTTC. This sequence joins TRBV7-2 and TRBJ2-5; TRBD1 agrees at 11 bases. Unmatched junction bases numbered 0, after V lost 5 bases and J lost 1 base. Looked up from germline, CDR1 is SGHTA and CDR2 is FQGNSA. The CDR3 consists of 14 residues.

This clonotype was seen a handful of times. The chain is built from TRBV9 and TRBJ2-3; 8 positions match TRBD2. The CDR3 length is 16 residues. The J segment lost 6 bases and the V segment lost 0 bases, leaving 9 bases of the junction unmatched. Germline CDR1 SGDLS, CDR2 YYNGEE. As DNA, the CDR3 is TGTGCCAGCAGCGTAGGCACAGCGGGAGTTATGGATACGCAGTATTTT. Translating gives CASSVGTAGVMDTQYF.

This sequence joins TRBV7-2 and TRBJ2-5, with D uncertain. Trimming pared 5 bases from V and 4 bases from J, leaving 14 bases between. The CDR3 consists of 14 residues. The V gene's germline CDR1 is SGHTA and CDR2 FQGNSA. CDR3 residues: CASSPRVGSETQYF. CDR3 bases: TGTGCCAGCAGCCCTCGGGTAGGCTCAGAGACCCAGTACTTC.

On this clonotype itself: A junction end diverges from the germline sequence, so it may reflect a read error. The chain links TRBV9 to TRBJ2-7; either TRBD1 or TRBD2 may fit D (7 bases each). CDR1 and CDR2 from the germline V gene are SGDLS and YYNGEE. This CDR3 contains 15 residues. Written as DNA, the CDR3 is TGTGCCAGCAGCGTAGCAGGGGGGGGCCCCTACGAGCAGCACTTC. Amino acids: CASSVAGGGPYEQHF.

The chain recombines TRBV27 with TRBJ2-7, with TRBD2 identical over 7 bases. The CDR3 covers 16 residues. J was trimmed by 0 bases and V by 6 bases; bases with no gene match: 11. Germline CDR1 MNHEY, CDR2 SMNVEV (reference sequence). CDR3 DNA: TGTGCCAGCAGCGTCAATCCCGGCGGGGGCTCCTACGAGCAGTACTTC. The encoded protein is CASSVNPGGGSYEQYF.

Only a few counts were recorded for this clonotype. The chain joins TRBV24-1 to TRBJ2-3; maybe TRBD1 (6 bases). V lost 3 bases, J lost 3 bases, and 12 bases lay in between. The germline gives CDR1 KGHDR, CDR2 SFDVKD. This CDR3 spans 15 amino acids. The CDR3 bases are TGTGCCACCAGTGATCCCCCAGGGACAACAGATACGCAGTATTTT. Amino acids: CATSDPPGTTDTQYF.

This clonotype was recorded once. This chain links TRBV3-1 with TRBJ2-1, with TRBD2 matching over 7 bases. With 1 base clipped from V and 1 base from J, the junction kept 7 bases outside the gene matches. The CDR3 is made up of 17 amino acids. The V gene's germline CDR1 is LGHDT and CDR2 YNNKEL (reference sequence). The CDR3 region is CASSQGGGAWSYNEQFF. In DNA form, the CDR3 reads TGTGCCAGCAGCCAAGGGGGAGGGGCTTGGTCCTACAATGAGCAGTTCTTC.

The CDR3 DNA follows: TGCAGTGCCCTAGACAGCTACGAGCAGTACTTC. It codes for CSALDSYEQYF. The chain carries TRBV20-1 and TRBJ2-7; the D gene is possibly TRBD1 (5 bases). This CDR3 contains 11 residues. V was shortened by 6 bases and J by 3 bases, with 9 bases between the two germline ends. Germline V gives CDR1 DFQATT, CDR2 SNEGSKA (reference sequence).

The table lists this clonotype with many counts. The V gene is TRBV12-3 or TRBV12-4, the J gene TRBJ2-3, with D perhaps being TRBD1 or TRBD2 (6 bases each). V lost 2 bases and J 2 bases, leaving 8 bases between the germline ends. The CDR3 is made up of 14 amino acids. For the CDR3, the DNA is TGTGCCAGCAGTTTAACGGGGGCCACAGATACGCAGTATTTT. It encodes CASSLTGATDTQYF.

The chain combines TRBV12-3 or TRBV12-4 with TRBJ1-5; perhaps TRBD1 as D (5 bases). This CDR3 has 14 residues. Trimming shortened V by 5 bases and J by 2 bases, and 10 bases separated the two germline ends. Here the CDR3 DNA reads TGTGCCAGCAGTCAGGCAGGGCGCAATCAGCCCCAGCATTTT. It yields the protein CASSQAGRNQPQHF.

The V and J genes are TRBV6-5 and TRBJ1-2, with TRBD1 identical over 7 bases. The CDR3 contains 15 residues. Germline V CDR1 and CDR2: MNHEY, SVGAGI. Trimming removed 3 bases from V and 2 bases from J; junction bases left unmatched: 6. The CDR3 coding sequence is TGTGCCAGCAGTTATGCAATGACAGGGAACTATGGCTACACCTTC. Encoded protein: CASSYAMTGNYGYTF.

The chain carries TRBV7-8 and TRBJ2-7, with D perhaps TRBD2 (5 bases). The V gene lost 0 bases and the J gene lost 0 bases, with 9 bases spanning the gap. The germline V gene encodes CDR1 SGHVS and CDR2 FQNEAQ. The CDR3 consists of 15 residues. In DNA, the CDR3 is TGTGCCAGCAGCTTAGCGCCCGGGAACTCCTACGAGCAGTACTTC. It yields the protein CASSLAPGNSYEQYF.

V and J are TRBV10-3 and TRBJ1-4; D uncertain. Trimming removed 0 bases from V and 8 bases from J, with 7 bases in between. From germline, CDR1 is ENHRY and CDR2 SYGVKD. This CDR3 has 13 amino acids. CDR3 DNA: TGTGCCATCAGTGAGTCAACGACCGAAAAACTGTTTTTT. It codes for CAISESTTEKLFF.

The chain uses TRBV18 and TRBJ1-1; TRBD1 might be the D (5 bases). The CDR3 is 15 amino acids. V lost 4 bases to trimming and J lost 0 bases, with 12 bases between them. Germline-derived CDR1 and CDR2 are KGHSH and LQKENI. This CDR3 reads CASSLGGVMNTEAFF. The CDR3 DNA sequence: TGTGCCAGCTCACTCGGGGGAGTCATGAACACTGAAGCTTTCTTT. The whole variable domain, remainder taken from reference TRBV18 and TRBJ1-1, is NAGVMQNPRHLVRRRGQEARLRCSPMKGHSHVYWYRQLPEEGLKFMVYLQKENIIDESGMPKERFSAEFPKEGPSILRIQQVVRGDSAAYFCASSLGGVMNTEAFFGQGTRLTVV.

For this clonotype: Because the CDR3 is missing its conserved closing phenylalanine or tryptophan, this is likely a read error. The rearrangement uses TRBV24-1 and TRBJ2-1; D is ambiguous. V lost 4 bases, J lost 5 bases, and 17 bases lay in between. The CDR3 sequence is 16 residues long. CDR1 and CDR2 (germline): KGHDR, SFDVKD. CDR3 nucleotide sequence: TGTGCCACCAGTGACCCTGTCTTGGCAGCTCACAATGAGCAGTTCCTC. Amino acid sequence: CATSDPVLAAHNEQFL.

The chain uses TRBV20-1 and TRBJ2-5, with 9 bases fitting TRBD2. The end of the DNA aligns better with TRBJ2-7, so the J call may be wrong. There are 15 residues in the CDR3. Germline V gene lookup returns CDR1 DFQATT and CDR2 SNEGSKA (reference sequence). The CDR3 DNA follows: TGCAGTGCTAGAGATCCTAGCGGGGAGAGCTACGAGCAGTACTTC. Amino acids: CSARDPSGESYEQYF.

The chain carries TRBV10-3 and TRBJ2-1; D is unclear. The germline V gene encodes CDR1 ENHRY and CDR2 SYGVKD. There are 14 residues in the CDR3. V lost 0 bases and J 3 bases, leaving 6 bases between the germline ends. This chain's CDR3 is CAISESGDYNEQFF. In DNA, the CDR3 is TGTGCCATCAGTGAGTCAGGAGACTACAATGAGCAGTTCTTC.